This TCR beta chain originates from a study of shared clonotypes between healthy human individuals. Per germline, CDR1 SGHTA and CDR2 FQGNSA. This CDR3 contains 14 residues. V shed 3 bases and J shed 2 bases, with 10 bases lying between them. CD4+ cell separation produced CD45RA+ naive and CD45RA-negative memory subsets. General study results and limits: Sharing across several donors was seen in 4% to 6.5% of naive CD4 clonotypes.

Concerning this clone: Its antigen is not identified.

Generated by immunoSEQ multiplex PCR, the TCRdb table keeps only in-frame clones and is missing some. The sample records more than 850,000 clones, around 78% being singletons. The rearrangement links TRBV7-2 to TRBJ2-5; D not resolved. Sequencing was carried out using memory CD4+ T cells from PBMCs. Subset defined: CD45RA-negative fraction. The sequence was collected from a man between 18 and 35 years old in good health. Some clones in this sample may be carry-over from other donors' samples. The CDR3 here is CASSFSSLQETQYF. CDR3 nucleotides: TGTGCCAGCAGCTTCAGTAGTCTACAAGAGACCCAGTACTTC.